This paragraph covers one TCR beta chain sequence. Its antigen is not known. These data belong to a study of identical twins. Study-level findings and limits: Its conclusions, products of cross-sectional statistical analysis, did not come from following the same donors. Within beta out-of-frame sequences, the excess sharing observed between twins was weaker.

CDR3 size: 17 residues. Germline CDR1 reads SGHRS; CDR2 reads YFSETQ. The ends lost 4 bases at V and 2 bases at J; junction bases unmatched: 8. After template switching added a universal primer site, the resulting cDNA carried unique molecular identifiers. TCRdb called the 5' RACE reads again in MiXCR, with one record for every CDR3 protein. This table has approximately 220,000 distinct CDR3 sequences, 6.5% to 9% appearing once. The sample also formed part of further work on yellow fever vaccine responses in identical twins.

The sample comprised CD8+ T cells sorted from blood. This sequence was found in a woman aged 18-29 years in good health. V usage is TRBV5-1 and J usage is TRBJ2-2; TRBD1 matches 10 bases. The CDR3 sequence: CASSLKRTGGNTGELFF. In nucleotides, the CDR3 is TGCGCCAGCAGCCTAAAACGGACAGGGGGTAACACCGGGGAGCTGTTTTTT.